Presented here are 23 T cell receptor beta chains from one specimen sequenced in a study of T-cell memory formation after mild COVID-19. TCRdb reprocessed the 5' RACE reads via MiXCR and lists one record per CDR3 protein. There are hundreds of thousands of distinct CDR3 sequences in the sample; just over 15% occur only once, and over 2% lies in the top ten. The specimen sequenced was PBMCs or a T cell subset sorted from them (not recorded which). These TCRs come from an adult woman who had mild COVID-19 (a few samples of this study predate the infection). Cell type and time point are not known.

The chain combines TRBV5-4 with TRBJ1-3; 10 bases fit TRBD1. The V gene's germline CDR1 is SGHNT and CDR2 YYREEE (reference sequence). The junction had 11 bases not matched to a gene; V was cut back by 7 bases and J by 4 bases. The CDR3 consists of 16 residues. The CDR3 spells CASADRGRGAGNTIYF. DNA of the CDR3: TGTGCCAGCGCTGACAGGGGGCGAGGAGCGGGAAACACCATATATTTT. The complete variable domain, with remaining parts taken from reference TRBV5-4 and TRBJ1-3, reads ETGVTQSPTHLIKTRGQQVTLRCSSQSGHNTVSWYQQALGQGPQFIFQYYREEENGRGNFPPRFSGLQFPNYSSELNVNALELDDSALYLCASADRGRGAGNTIYFGEGSWLTVV.

The V and J genes are TRBV24-1 and TRBJ2-7; D gene unclear. Trimming pared 5 bases from V and 1 base from J, leaving 11 bases between. This CDR3 is built from 14 residues. Germline lookup yields CDR1 KGHDR and CDR2 SFDVKD. CDR3 in amino acids: CATSGDPGSYEQYF. In nucleotides, the CDR3 is TGTGCCACCAGTGGGGATCCAGGATCCTACGAGCAGTACTTC.

This clonotype was detected ten times or more. At one end the junction does not follow the germline gene, possibly because of a read error. This rearrangement joins TRBV3-1 to TRBJ1-1, with D possibly TRBD1 on 5 matching bases. The CDR3 spans 13 residues. Germline-derived CDR1 and CDR2 are LGHDT and YNNKEL (reference sequence). Written as DNA, the CDR3 is TGCGCCAGCAGCCAAGTTGGAGGGACCGAAGCTTTCTTT. This codes for CASSQVGGTEAFF.

This clonotype has ten or more counts. This chain links TRBV3-1 with TRBJ2-1; D remains unclear. V lost 0 bases to trimming and J lost 8 bases, with 8 bases between them. This CDR3 is built from 13 residues. Germline V lookup: CDR1 LGHDT, CDR2 YNNKEL (reference sequence). The CDR3 loop reads CASSQDDRHEQFF. CDR3 bases: TGTGCCAGCAGCCAAGATGATCGACATGAGCAGTTCTTC.

In its sample, this clonotype was seen a few times. The chain joins TRBV18 to TRBJ2-1; D possibly corresponds to TRBD1 (5 bases). V was pared by 3 bases and J by 6 bases, with 9 bases between. CDR1 and CDR2 from the germline V gene are KGHSH and LQKENI. CDR3 length: 13 amino acids. The CDR3 here is CASSPPQVNEQFF. The CDR3 coding sequence is TGTGCCAGCTCACCGCCACAGGTCAATGAGCAGTTCTTC. The whole variable domain, filled in from reference TRBV18 and TRBJ2-1, reads NAGVMQNPRHLVRRRGQEARLRCSPMKGHSHVYWYRQLPEEGLKFMVYLQKENIIDESGMPKERFSAEFPKEGPSILRIQQVVRGDSAAYFCASSPPQVNEQFFGPGTRLTVL.

This clonotype showed up many times. The CDR3 here is CASSRQPQETQYF. CDR3 bases: TGTGCCAGCAGTCGCCAGCCCCAAGAGACCCAGTACTTC. The rearrangement joins TRBV7-9 to TRBJ2-5; D is unresolved. V was trimmed by 6 bases and J by 1 base, leaving 9 bases between them. In germline, CDR1 is SEHNR, CDR2 FQNEAQ (reference sequence). The CDR3 runs 13 residues.

This clonotype was observed many times. The chain combines TRBV7-2 with TRBJ2-7; D is undetermined. This CDR3 is built from 13 residues. Trimming pared 0 bases from V and 0 bases from J, leaving 3 bases between. Germline V CDR1 and CDR2: SGHTA, FQGNSA. In nucleotides, the CDR3 is TGTGCCAGCAGCTTAGCCTCCTCCTACGAGCAGTACTTC. Translated, it gives CASSLASSYEQYF.

The chain couples TRBV12-3 or TRBV12-4 to TRBJ1-4, with no clear D. The CDR3 runs 13 residues. V lost 0 bases to trimming and J lost 8 bases, with 7 bases between them. The CDR3 sequence: CASSLAGGEKLFF. CDR3 nucleotide sequence: TGTGCCAGCAGTTTAGCCGGAGGGGAAAAACTGTTTTTT.

This clonotype was detected many times. V and J are TRBV18 and TRBJ2-1; no clear D. With 3 bases removed from V and 1 base from J, the gap between germline ends came to 13 bases. The CDR3 has 16 amino acids. Germline V gene lookup returns CDR1 KGHSH and CDR2 LQKENI. The CDR3 DNA follows: TGTGCCAGCTCACCGTTTACAGATTTTTCCTACAATGAGCAGTTCTTC. Its translation: CASSPFTDFSYNEQFF.

This clonotype was seen more than once but under ten times. The chain links TRBV6-5 to TRBJ1-4, with 10 bases aligning to TRBD1. This CDR3 spans 14 amino acids. The germline V gene has CDR1 MNHEY and CDR2 SVGAGI. Unmatched junction bases numbered 3, after V lost 6 bases and J lost 5 bases. CDR3 loop: CASRRTGGNEKLFF. In nucleotides, the CDR3 is TGTGCCAGCAGAAGGACAGGGGGAAATGAAAAACTGTTTTTT.

This clonotype appeared a few times. The V and J genes are TRBV5-1 and TRBJ2-1; 7 bases map to TRBD2. The V and J ends lost 6 bases and 7 bases, in that order; junction bases with no gene match: 7. Germline CDR1 SGHRS, CDR2 YFSETQ. The CDR3 totals 13 residues. CDR3 protein: CASNTEGLNEQFF. The CDR3 bases are TGCGCCAGCAATACCGAGGGACTAAATGAGCAGTTCTTC.

This chain links TRBV2 with TRBJ2-1; D is undetermined. V shed 1 base and J shed 0 bases, with 4 bases lying between them. The CDR3 is 14 amino acids. Germline CDR1 is SNHLY and CDR2 is FYNNEI. The CDR3 DNA is TGTGCCAGCAGTGAAGGGGGCTCCTACAATGAGCAGTTCTTC. Translating it yields CASSEGGSYNEQFF.

This clonotype was detected a few times. The chain recombines TRBV12-3 or TRBV12-4 with TRBJ1-4; D unclear. The V end was cut by 0 bases, the J end by 6 bases, with 8 bases between. The CDR3 is 14 amino acids. The CDR3 is CASSLAPGHEKLFF. The CDR3 coding sequence is TGTGCCAGCAGTTTAGCCCCAGGACATGAAAAACTGTTTTTT.

This rearrangement joins TRBV2 to TRBJ2-7; D is perhaps TRBD2 (6 bases). The length of the CDR3 is 15 residues. V shed 4 bases and J shed 9 bases, with 22 bases lying between them. Germline V gene lookup returns CDR1 SNHLY and CDR2 FYNNEI. CDR3: CASSGGVSGSRRQYF. CDR3 DNA sequence: TGTGCCAGCAGTGGGGGCGTTAGCGGATCCAGGCGGCAGTACTTC. The variable domain in full, with the rest retrieved from reference TRBV2 and TRBJ2-7, is EPEVTQTPSHQVTQMGQEVILRCVPISNHLYFYWYRQILGQKVEFLVSFYNNEISEKSEIFDDQFSVERPDGSNFTLKIRSTKLEDSAMYFCASSGGVSGSRRQYFGPGTRLTVT.

This clonotype was found a few times. For the CDR3, the DNA is TGCGCCAGCAGCTTGGAAGGACAGGGGTCCACCGGGGAGCTGTTTTTT. This encodes CASSLEGQGSTGELFF. The J gene is TRBJ2-2, the V gene TRBV5-1; 9 nucleotides agree with TRBD1. CDR1 and CDR2 from the germline V gene are SGHRS and YFSETQ. The CDR3 consists of 16 residues. Trimming removed 0 bases from V and 4 bases from J; junction bases left unmatched: 4.

The chain combines TRBV7-8 with TRBJ2-7, with 11 nucleotides matching TRBD2. Losses at the gene ends were 2 bases for V and 2 bases for J; bases not matched to a gene: 8. This CDR3 spans 17 amino acids. Germline V lookup: CDR1 SGHVS, CDR2 FQNEAQ. CDR3 sequence: CASSLKLAGDWTYEQYF. In DNA form, the CDR3 reads TGTGCCAGCAGCTTAAAACTAGCGGGAGACTGGACCTACGAGCAGTACTTC.

This chain's CDR3 is CASSSQGASGQPQHF. CDR3 coding DNA: TGTGCCAGCAGTTCGCAGGGGGCTTCGGGTCAGCCCCAGCATTTT. The J gene is TRBJ1-5, the V gene TRBV12-3 or TRBV12-4, with TRBD1 identical over 8 bases. The CDR3 sequence is 15 residues long. J was trimmed by 6 bases and V by 4 bases; bases with no gene match: 8.

The V gene is TRBV12-3 or TRBV12-4, the J gene TRBJ2-7, with 8 bases matching TRBD2. Trimming cost V 6 bases and J 4 bases; bases outside gene matches: 8. This CDR3 is built from 14 residues. As DNA, the CDR3 is TGTGCCAGCAGCCGCTTAGCGGGATCATACGAGCAGTACTTC. Protein: CASSRLAGSYEQYF.

The chain uses TRBV30 and TRBJ2-6; 9 bases agree with TRBD1. The ends lost 2 bases at V and 2 bases at J; junction bases unmatched: 10. The CDR3 is 18 residues long. Germline lookup yields CDR1 GTSNPN and CDR2 SVGIG (reference sequence). The CDR3 loop reads CAWSWQDRGSTGANVLTF. The CDR3 region has the DNA TGTGCCTGGAGTTGGCAGGACAGGGGAAGCACTGGGGCCAACGTCCTGACTTTC.

The table lists this clonotype with a few counts. V gene TRBV12-5 combines with J gene TRBJ2-2, with D perhaps TRBD2 (7 bases). This CDR3 spans 18 amino acids. With 4 bases removed from V and 4 bases from J, the gap between germline ends came to 22 bases. Germline CDR1 reads LGHNT; CDR2 reads FRNRAP. CDR3 DNA: TGTGCTAGTGGTTGGGCCCTTGGACTAGGAGGGGGCACCGGGGAGCTGTTTTTT. Its translation is CASGWALGLGGGTGELFF.

This clonotype was seen ten or more times. The V and J genes are TRBV29-1 and TRBJ2-4; 9 positions agree with TRBD1. The CDR3 length is 14 residues. Germline-derived CDR1 and CDR2 are SQVTM and ANQGSEA. Unmatched junction bases numbered 7, after V lost 2 bases and J lost 8 bases. In DNA form, the CDR3 reads TGCAGCGTTGAAACAGGGGGCCGGAGGGACATTCAGTACTTC. Protein: CSVETGGRRDIQYF.

The genes are TRBV29-1 and TRBJ1-2; 8 nucleotides agree with TRBD1. The CDR3 is 13 residues long. Germline lookup yields CDR1 SQVTM and CDR2 ANQGSEA. V was pared by 6 bases and J by 1 base, with 4 bases of the junction left unmatched. CDR3 bases: TGCAGCGTGGGGGACAGGCTTAACTATGGCTACACCTTC. Its translation is CSVGDRLNYGYTF.

This clonotype has a handful of counts. The chain has TRBV12-3 or TRBV12-4 and TRBJ2-3; TRBD1 matches 7 bases. CDR3 length: 18 amino acids. V was pared by 5 bases and J by 2 bases, with 16 bases of the junction left unmatched. CDR3 loop: CASSPDRDGQPATDTQYF. Here the CDR3 DNA reads TGTGCCAGCAGTCCTGACAGGGACGGGCAGCCCGCCACAGATACGCAGTATTTT.